The source of this T cell receptor (beta chain) is a study of CD8 T cells in ankylosing spondylitis. General study findings and limits: Some motif variants had been reported before (in reactive arthritis synovial fluid and blood). Enrichment of disease-linked clones was reportedly significant in matched ankylosing spondylitis synovial fluid. Ankylosing spondylitis blood appeared to carry a characteristic TCR beta motif of seven to nine highly homologous variants. Disease-linked clones displayed a CD8+ phenotype and appeared relatively rarely in peripheral blood.

With molecular barcodes, quantitative 5'-RACE was used to make the TCR beta libraries. TCRdb re-called the 5' RACE reads with MiXCR, one entry per CDR3 protein. The data contain about 220,000 distinct CDR3 sequences, 7% to 8% of them seen just once; the ten biggest clones take up 12% to 15%. This clonotype appeared a few times. What it binds is not known. J lost 8 bases, V lost 5 bases, and 7 bases had no gene match. The length of the CDR3 is 14 residues. CDR1 and CDR2 (germline): MNHNS, SASEGT. The sequence was collected from a male donor with ankylosing spondylitis. This chain joins TRBV6-1 and TRBJ1-4; the match to TRBD1 covers 8 bases. Input material: blood, either unsorted or a sorted T cell fraction (not recorded which). The CDR3 here is CASSRGQGREKLFF. The CDR3 bases are TGTGCCAGCAGTCGTGGACAGGGTCGGGAAAAACTGTTTTTT.